The present T cell receptor beta chain was sequenced within a study of cytomegalovirus exposure and HLA in healthy donors. General observations from the study: Later analysis found that TCR beta chains associated with HLA were more clonally expanded than other, equally common chains. The productive fraction for most TCR beta V segments was about 87% or about 30% in an earlier analysis. A later analysis linked a missense variant in DCLRE1C to the trimming of TCR beta V and J genes.

Per the germline V gene, CDR1 is SGHVS and CDR2 is FNYEAQ. CDR3 length equals 15 residues. V shed 5 bases, J shed 6 bases, and the junction held 9 bases outside the gene matches. Both 60 Vbeta primers and 13 Jbeta primers went into the PCR. Some clones are missing from TCRdb's copy, which holds only in-frame ones; the method was immunoSEQ multiplex PCR. The profile shows roughly 280,000 clones, 72% of them singletons. Comments on this clone: Its antigen is not known.

The origin of this receptor is a female donor in good health and CMV-seronegative. Specimen: PBMCs. The gene calls are TRBV7-6 and TRBJ2-3, with TRBD2 matching over 9 bases. The CDR3 nucleotides are TGTGCCAGCAGCCCCCTTAGCGGGAGTGAGGATACGCAGTATTTT. It translates to CASSPLSGSEDTQYF.